The clone carrying this TCR beta chain has more than one count but fewer than ten. Its antigen is unidentified. In the same sample, other DNA sequences code for this CDR3. These data are taken from a study of T cell responses to AZD1222 COVID-19 vaccine. Deletions cut 3 bases from V and 1 base from J, with 0 bases between. The CDR3 spans 12 residues. Germline values: CDR1 KGHDR, CDR2 SFDVKD. Study-level findings and limits: A reported finding is that nearly half of spike-specific TCRs target unmutated variant regions. Repertoires were collected only later (after the peak T cell response had occurred). Dominant at 160-218 and 743-854, vaccine-associated CD4 TCRs also spanned spike.

Here immunoSEQ multiplex PCR was the method, and the copy in TCRdb shows in-frame clones only, minus some. Found here are 110,000 to 150,000 clones, about 93% of them singletons; the top ten hold over 4%. Sequenced here: peripheral blood, sampled on day 0 of AZD1222 vaccination. The V gene is TRBV24-1, the J gene TRBJ1-5; D uncertain. The origin of this receptor is an adult in good health. The DNA for the CDR3 is TGTGCCACCAGTGATAGCAATCAGCCCCAGCATTTT. Protein: CATSDSNQPQHF.